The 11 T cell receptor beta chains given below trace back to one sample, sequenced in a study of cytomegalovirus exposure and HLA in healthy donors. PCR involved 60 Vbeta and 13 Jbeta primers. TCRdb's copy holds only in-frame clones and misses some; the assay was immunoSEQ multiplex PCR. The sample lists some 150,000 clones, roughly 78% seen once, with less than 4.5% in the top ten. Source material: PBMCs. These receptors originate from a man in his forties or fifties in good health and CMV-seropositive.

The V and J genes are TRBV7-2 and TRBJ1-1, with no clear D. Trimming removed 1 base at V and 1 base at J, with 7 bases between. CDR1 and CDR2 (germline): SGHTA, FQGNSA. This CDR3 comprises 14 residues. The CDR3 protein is CASSLGGSNTEAFF. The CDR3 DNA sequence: TGTGCCAGCAGCTTAGGAGGGTCGAACACTGAAGCTTTCTTT.

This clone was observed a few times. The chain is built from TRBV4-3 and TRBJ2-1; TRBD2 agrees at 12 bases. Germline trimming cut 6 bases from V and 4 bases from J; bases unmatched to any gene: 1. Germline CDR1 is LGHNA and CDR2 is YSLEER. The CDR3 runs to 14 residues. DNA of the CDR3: TGCGCCAGCAGTCTAGCGGGAGGGTACAATGAGCAGTTCTTC. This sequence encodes CASSLAGGYNEQFF.

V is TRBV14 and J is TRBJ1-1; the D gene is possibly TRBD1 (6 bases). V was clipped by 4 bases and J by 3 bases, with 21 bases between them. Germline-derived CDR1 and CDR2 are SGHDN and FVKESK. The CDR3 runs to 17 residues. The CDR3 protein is CASSLPALRGWDTEAFF. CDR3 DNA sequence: TGTGCCAGCAGCCTCCCCGCCCTCAGGGGATGGGACACTGAAGCTTTCTTT.

This CDR3 is CASSLDISYEQYF. CDR3 in DNA: TGTGCCAGCAGCTTGGACATCTCCTACGAGCAGTACTTC. The V gene is TRBV5-6, the J gene TRBJ2-7; D gene ambiguous. CDR1 and CDR2 from the germline V gene are SGHDT and YYEEEE. Trimming pared 0 bases from V and 0 bases from J, leaving 4 bases between. This CDR3 has 13 residues.

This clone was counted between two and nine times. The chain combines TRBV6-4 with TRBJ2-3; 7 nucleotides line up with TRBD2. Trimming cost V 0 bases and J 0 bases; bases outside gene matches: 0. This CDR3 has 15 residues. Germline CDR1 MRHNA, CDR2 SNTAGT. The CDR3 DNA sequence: TGTGCCAGCAGTGACTCCGGGGGGAGCACAGATACGCAGTATTTT. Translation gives CASSDSGGSTDTQYF.

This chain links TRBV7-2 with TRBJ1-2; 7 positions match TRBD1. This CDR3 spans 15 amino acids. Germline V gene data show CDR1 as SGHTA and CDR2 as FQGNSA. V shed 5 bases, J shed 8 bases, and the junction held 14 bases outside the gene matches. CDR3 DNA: TGTGCCAGCAGCCCCCGTGAAGGGGGCATGGGGGGCTACACCTTC. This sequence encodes CASSPREGGMGGYTF. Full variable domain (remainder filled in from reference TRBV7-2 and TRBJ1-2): GAGVSQSPSNKVTEKGKDVELRCDPISGHTALYWYRQSLGQGLEFLIYFQGNSAPDKSGLPSDRFSAERTGGSVSTLTIQRTQQEDSAVYLCASSPREGGMGGYTFGSGTRLTVV.

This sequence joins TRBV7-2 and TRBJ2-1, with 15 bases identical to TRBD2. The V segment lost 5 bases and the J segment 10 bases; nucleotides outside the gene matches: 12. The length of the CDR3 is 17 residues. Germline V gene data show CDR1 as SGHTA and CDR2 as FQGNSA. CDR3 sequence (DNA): TGTGCCAGCAGCAGCGAACCGGGACTAGCGGGAGGAGGAGAGCAGTTCTTC. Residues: CASSSEPGLAGGGEQFF.

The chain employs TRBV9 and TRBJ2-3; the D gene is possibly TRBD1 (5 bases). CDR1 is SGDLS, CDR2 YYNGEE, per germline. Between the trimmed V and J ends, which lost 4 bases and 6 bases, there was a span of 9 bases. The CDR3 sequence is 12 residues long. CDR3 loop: CASSTKGDTQYF. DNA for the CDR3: TGTGCCAGCAGCACTAAGGGGGATACGCAGTATTTT.

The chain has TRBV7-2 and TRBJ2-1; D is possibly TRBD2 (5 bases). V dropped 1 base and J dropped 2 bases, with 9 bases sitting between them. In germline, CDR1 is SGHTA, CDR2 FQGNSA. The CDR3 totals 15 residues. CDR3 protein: CASSLDAGPYNEQFF. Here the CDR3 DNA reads TGTGCCAGCAGCTTAGACGCGGGCCCCTACAATGAGCAGTTCTTC.

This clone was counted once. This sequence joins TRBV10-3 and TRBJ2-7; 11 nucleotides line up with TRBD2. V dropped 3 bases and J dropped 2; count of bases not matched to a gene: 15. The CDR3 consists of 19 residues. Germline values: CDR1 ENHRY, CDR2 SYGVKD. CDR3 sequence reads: CAISDPGGLAGGLTYEQYF. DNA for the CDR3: TGTGCCATCAGTGACCCGGGAGGGCTAGCGGGGGGACTAACCTACGAGCAGTACTTC.

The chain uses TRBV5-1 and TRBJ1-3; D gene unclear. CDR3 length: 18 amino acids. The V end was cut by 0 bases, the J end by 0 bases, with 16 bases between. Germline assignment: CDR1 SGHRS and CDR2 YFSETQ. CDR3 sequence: CASSLATGNLGSGNTIYF. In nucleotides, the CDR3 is TGCGCCAGCAGCTTGGCGACCGGGAATCTCGGCTCTGGAAACACCATATATTTT.